This T cell receptor (beta chain) was identified in a study of T cell repertoires in cytomegalovirus infection. Study information: In public TCR beta signatures, there were indications of both CMV infection and matching HLA type. General study results and limits: Cumulative frequency of public TCR beta families picked out carriers of CMV plus the relevant HLA. Dominating the ex vivo response were TCR beta clonotypes that were CMV-specific and HLA-C-restricted.

From the reads, TCRdb called clonotypes with MiXCR, one entry per CDR3 protein. The repertoire consists of about a million distinct CDR3 sequences, with 31% occurring once and the leading ten covering under 15%. Regarding this clonotype: The antigen is not known.

The source of this sequence is a human donor in good health (CMV status not recorded). Some clones in this sample may be carry-over from other donors' samples. The sequencing used cultured CD8+ T cells from PBMCs, collected from culture after CMV antigen stimulation.

CDR3 region: CSVARIDNEQFF. The CDR3 bases are TGCAGCGTCGCCCGCATCGACAATGAGCAGTTCTTC. The chain has TRBV29-1 and TRBJ2-1; no reliable D call. The CDR3 length is 12 residues. The germline V and J ends were trimmed by 6 bases and 5 bases, with 11 bases remaining between them. Germline loops: CDR1 SQVTM, CDR2 ANQGSEA.